This TCR beta chain is from a study of beta chain features in type 1 diabetes. Study-level information: No age, gender or cell yield differences were seen between patients and healthy donors.

Expressed TCRB transcripts got sequenced, as all isolated RNA was reverse transcribed. TCRdb's table, derived via immunoSEQ multiplex PCR, lists solely in-frame clones and lacks some. The sample shows about 340,000 clones, less than 10% of them seen only once. A CD45RO/CCR7/CD25/CD127/CD95/CD27 panel sorted naive, central memory, regulatory and stem cell-like memory CD4+ cells. Study findings and constraints: Patients with Type 1 diabetes showed moderately but significantly shorter TCRB CDR3s in all four CD4+ subsets.

Note on this clone: Its antigen is not identified.

The CDR3 totals 16 residues. V lost 3 bases to trimming and J lost 4 bases; unmatched junction nucleotides: 4. Germline CDR1 reads LNHDA; CDR2 reads SQIVND (reference sequence). Sequenced sample: central memory CD4+ T cells from blood. The receptor was isolated from a woman aged 18-30 years in good health. The V gene is TRBV19, the J gene TRBJ2-1; 12 nucleotides match TRBD2. The CDR3 loop is CASSINLAGGYNEQFF. Written as DNA, the CDR3 is TGTGCCAGTAGTATCAACCTAGCGGGAGGGTACAATGAGCAGTTCTTC. The full variable domain, completed using reference TRBV19 and TRBJ2-1, is DGGITQSPKYLFRKEGQNVTLSCEQNLNHDAMYWYRQDPGQGLRLIYYSQIVNDFQKGDIAEGYSVSREKKESFPLTVTSAQKNPTAFYLCASSINLAGGYNEQFFGPGTRLTVL.